This T cell receptor (beta chain) was found in a study of patients and donors after allogeneic stem cell transplantation. J lost 4 bases, V lost 1 base, and 11 bases had no gene match. CDR3 length equals 18 residues. CDR1 and CDR2 (germline): LGHDT, YNNKEL (reference sequence). This clonotype has more than one count but fewer than ten. TCRdb called the RT-PCR reads again in MiXCR, with one record for every CDR3 protein. The profile shows roughly 880,000 distinct CDR3 sequences, roughly 18% of them singletons. V gene TRBV3-1 combines with J gene TRBJ2-7; 12 bases are a match to TRBD2. The specimen sequenced was blood, either unsorted or a sorted T cell fraction (not recorded which). The TCR originated in a human donor who was either an allogeneic HSCT recipient or a stem cell or donor lymphocyte infusion donor (not recorded which). It is not recorded whose cells these are; they may come from a transplant donor. CDR3 in DNA: TGTGCCAGCAGCCAAGCGGTGACTAGCGGGAGTTGGGTTTACGAGCAGTACTTC. The encoded protein is CASSQAVTSGSWVYEQYF.